The 16 T cell receptor beta chains below come from one sample, sequenced in a study of blood T cell repertoires in COVID-19. Only in-frame clones appear in the TCRdb table, and some are missing; sequencing was by immunoSEQ multiplex PCR. The table includes some 270,000 clones, roughly 90% detected once. Sequenced input: PBMCs or T cells enriched from blood (not recorded which). The receptors come from a woman aged 40 to 49 who had recovered from COVID-19.

The chain carries TRBV2 and TRBJ2-7; D possibly corresponds to TRBD2 (5 bases). V dropped 8 bases and J dropped 0 bases, with 14 bases sitting between them. CDR1 is SNHLY, CDR2 FYNNEI, per germline. The CDR3 contains 14 residues. The CDR3 loop reads CASGMDLNSYEQYF. The CDR3 nucleotides read TGTGCCAGCGGTATGGACTTAAACTCCTACGAGCAGTACTTC.

V gene TRBV5-5 combines with J gene TRBJ2-7; maybe TRBD1 (5 bases). CDR1 and CDR2 from the germline V gene are SGHKS and YYEKEE (reference sequence). This CDR3 has 14 amino acids. V lost 4 bases and J 3 bases, leaving 14 bases between the germline ends. CDR3 in DNA: TGTGCCAGCAGCCTTGAAGGGGTTTTCTACGAGCAGTACTTC. It translates to CASSLEGVFYEQYF.

The V call is TRBV7-2, the J call TRBJ1-2; TRBD1 matches at 9 bases. CDR1 is SGHTA and CDR2 is FQGNSA in the germline V gene. This CDR3 spans 14 amino acids. Losses at the gene ends were 8 bases for V and 1 base for J; bases not matched to a gene: 5. The CDR3 coding sequence is TGTGCCAGCGCACAGGGGGCACGTAACTATGGCTACACCTTC. Encoded protein: CASAQGARNYGYTF.

The CDR3 here is CASSRPGQGSEKLFF. In nucleotides, the CDR3 is TGTGCCAGCAGCCGCCCGGGACAGGGATCCGAAAAACTGTTTTTT. The chain joins TRBV6-5 to TRBJ1-4, with 9 bases that match TRBD1. CDR1 and CDR2 (germline): MNHEY, SVGAGI. V lost 6 bases and J lost 8; bases outside the gene matches: 10. The CDR3 length is 15 residues.

This chain links TRBV24-1 with TRBJ2-1; TRBD2 agrees at 10 bases. Trimming at V came to 3 bases and at J to 9 bases, leaving 7 bases not matched to a gene. CDR1 and CDR2 from the germline V gene are KGHDR and SFDVKD. There are 15 residues in the CDR3. CDR3 nucleotide sequence: TGTGCCACCAGTGATCCCCAGCGGGAGGGTGGTGAGCAGTTCTTC. Its translation: CATSDPQREGGEQFF.

The chain uses TRBV11-2 and TRBJ2-1, with 11 positions matching TRBD2. Germline assignment: CDR1 SGHAT and CDR2 FQNNGV. Trimming at V came to 2 bases and at J to 7 bases, leaving 7 bases not matched to a gene. The CDR3 is made up of 16 amino acids. As DNA, the CDR3 is TGTGCCAGCAGCTTACTAGCGGGAGGCCTTGGGAATGAGCAGTTCTTC. It specifies CASSLLAGGLGNEQFF.

This clone was recorded once. The rearrangement joins TRBV12-5 to TRBJ2-3; possibly TRBD1 for D (6 bases). Looked up from germline, CDR1 is LGHNT and CDR2 is FRNRAP. This CDR3 comprises 16 residues. With 6 bases removed from V and 3 bases from J, the gap between germline ends came to 19 bases. In nucleotides, the CDR3 is TGTGCTAGTGGCTCCGGGACAAGACAAGGAACAGATACGCAGTATTTT. It yields the protein CASGSGTRQGTDTQYF.

This clone has just a few counts. The CDR3 nucleotides read TGTGCCAGCAGCGCAGGGACTAGCGGATCAGATACGCAGTATTTT. Translation: CASSAGTSGSDTQYF. V usage is TRBV7-9 and J usage is TRBJ2-3; 11 bases fit TRBD2. The CDR3 extends over 15 amino acids. Germline V gene data show CDR1 as SEHNR and CDR2 as FQNEAQ (reference sequence). Trimming at V came to 5 bases and at J to 4 bases, leaving 5 bases not matched to a gene.

The chain recombines TRBV5-5 with TRBJ2-1; 7 positions agree with TRBD1. Losses at the gene ends were 1 base for V and 6 bases for J; bases not matched to a gene: 7. Germline assignment: CDR1 SGHKS and CDR2 YYEKEE (reference sequence). The CDR3 runs to 15 residues. The chain's CDR3 is CASSLSVPGGNEQFF. The CDR3 region has the DNA TGTGCCAGCAGCTTGAGCGTTCCAGGGGGCAATGAGCAGTTCTTC.

This chain joins TRBV5-8 and TRBJ2-1, with 11 bases that match TRBD2. Germline loops: CDR1 SGHTS, CDR2 YDEGEE. The CDR3 covers 16 residues. V trimming: 4 bases; J trimming: 5 bases; junction bases outside the gene matches: 8. CDR3 DNA: TGTGCCAGCAGCCCCCCCAGACTAGCGGGAAACAATGAGCAGTTCTTC. Protein: CASSPPRLAGNNEQFF.

The chain employs TRBV20-1 and TRBJ2-3; D perhaps matches TRBD2 (6 bases). CDR1 is DFQATT, CDR2 SNEGSKA, per germline (reference sequence). Trimming stripped 3 bases from V and 5 bases from J, with 12 bases between. This CDR3 contains 13 residues. In nucleotides, the CDR3 is TGCAGTGCTAGTGACGGGAGACTAGATACGCAGTATTTT. Translation gives CSASDGRLDTQYF.

This chain links TRBV6-1 with TRBJ1-5; D is perhaps TRBD1 (6 bases). Germline V lookup: CDR1 MNHNS, CDR2 SASEGT. This CDR3 has 18 amino acids. With 3 bases removed from V and 6 bases from J, the gap between germline ends came to 24 bases. The DNA for the CDR3 is TGTGCCAGCAGTGAGAGACAGGTAGTGTTAGGGGTGGGTCAGCCCCAGCATTTT. Its protein is CASSERQVVLGVGQPQHF.

This chain links TRBV20-1 with TRBJ1-1; a weak D match, TRBD1 (6 bases). V was trimmed by 6 bases and J by 7 bases, leaving 12 bases between them. This CDR3 contains 11 residues. Germline lookup yields CDR1 DFQATT and CDR2 SNEGSKA (reference sequence). The CDR3 loop is CSAGGQFEAFF. The CDR3 region has the DNA TGCAGTGCGGGCGGACAGTTTGAAGCTTTCTTT.

This chain connects TRBV5-4 to TRBJ2-1; D is unresolved. CDR3 length: 11 amino acids. In germline, CDR1 is SGHNT, CDR2 YYREEE (reference sequence). V was cut by 5 bases and J by 5 bases, with 5 bases left in between. DNA for the CDR3: TGTGCCAGCAGTCTTAACAATGAGCAGTTCTTC. Encoded protein: CASSLNNEQFF.

J is TRBJ1-1 and V is TRBV6-2 or TRBV6-3, with TRBD1 matching over 9 bases. The germline CDR1 and CDR2 sequences are MNHEY and SVGEGT. The CDR3 runs 16 residues. With V trimmed by 6 bases and J by 1 base, 9 bases remained unmatched. Here the CDR3 DNA reads TGTGCCAGCAGCCGTGGACAGGGGTTTGGGAACACTGAAGCTTTCTTT. Its translation: CASSRGQGFGNTEAFF.

The chain joins TRBV6-1 to TRBJ1-1, with D possibly TRBD1 on 5 matching bases. CDR1 MNHNS and CDR2 SASEGT come from the germline V gene. The CDR3 totals 16 residues. V dropped 2 bases and J dropped 8 bases, with 21 bases sitting between them. This CDR3 is CASSEFPAGTQEEAFF. As DNA, the CDR3 is TGTGCCAGCAGTGAATTCCCAGCCGGGACTCAGGAGGAAGCTTTCTTT.